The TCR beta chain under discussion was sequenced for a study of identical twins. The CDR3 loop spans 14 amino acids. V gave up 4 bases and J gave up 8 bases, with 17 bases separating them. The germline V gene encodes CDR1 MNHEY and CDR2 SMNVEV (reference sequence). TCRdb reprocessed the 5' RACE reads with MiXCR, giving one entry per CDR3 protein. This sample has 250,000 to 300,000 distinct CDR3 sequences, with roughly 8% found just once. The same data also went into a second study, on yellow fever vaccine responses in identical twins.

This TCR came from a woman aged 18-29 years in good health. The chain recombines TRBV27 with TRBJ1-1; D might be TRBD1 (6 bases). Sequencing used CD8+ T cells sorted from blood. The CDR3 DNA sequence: TGTGCCAGCAGTTCCTCAGGCCCGGACAGCGAAGCTTTCTTT. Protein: CASSSSGPDSEAFF.